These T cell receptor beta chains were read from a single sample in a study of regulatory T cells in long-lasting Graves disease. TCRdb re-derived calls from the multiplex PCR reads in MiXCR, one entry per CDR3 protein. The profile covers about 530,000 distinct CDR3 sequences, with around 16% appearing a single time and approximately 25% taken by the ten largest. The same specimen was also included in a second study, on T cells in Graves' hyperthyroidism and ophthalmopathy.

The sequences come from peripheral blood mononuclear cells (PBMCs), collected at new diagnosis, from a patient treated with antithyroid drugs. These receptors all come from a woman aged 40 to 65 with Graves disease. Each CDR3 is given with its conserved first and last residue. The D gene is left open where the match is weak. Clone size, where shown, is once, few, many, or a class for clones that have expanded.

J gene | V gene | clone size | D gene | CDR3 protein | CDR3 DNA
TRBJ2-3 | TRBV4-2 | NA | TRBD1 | CASSQAQGQGTDTQYF | TGTGCCAGCAGCCAAGCACAGGGGCAGGGCACAGATACGCAGTATTTT
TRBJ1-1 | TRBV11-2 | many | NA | CASNGMNTEAFF | TGTGCCAGCAACGGAATGAACACTGAAGCTTTCTTT
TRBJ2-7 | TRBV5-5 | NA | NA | CASSLVVPAYEQYF | TGTGCCAGCAGCTTGGTCGTTCCCGCCTACGAGCAGTACTTC
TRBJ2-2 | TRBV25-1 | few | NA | CASIRVLGELFF | TGTGCCAGCATACGGGTTTTAGGGGAGCTGTTTTTT
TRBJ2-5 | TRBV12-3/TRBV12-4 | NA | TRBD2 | CASSSERGAKETQYF | TGTGCCAGCAGTTCCGAGCGGGGGGCGAAAGAGACCCAGTACTTC
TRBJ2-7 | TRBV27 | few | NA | CASLLRVYEQYF | TGTGCCAGCCTCCTCCGGGTCTACGAGCAGTACTTC
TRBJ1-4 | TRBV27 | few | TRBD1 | CASRIPTGGVEKLFF | TGTGCCAGCAGGATCCCCACAGGGGGGGTCGAAAAACTGTTTTTT
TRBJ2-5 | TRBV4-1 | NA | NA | CASSKLSGNQETQYF | TGCGCCAGCAGCAAGCTTAGCGGAAACCAAGAGACCCAGTACTTC
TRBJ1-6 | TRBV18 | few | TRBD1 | CASSPPRTGGDSPLHF | TGTGCCAGCTCACCACCTCGGACAGGGGGGGACTCACCCCTCCACTTT
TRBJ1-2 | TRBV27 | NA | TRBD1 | CASSRQGAGYTF | TGTGCCAGCAGTAGACAGGGGGCCGGCTACACCTTC
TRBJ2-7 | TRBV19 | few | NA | CASKGGYEQYF | TGTGCCAGTAAAGGGGGGTACGAGCAGTACTTC
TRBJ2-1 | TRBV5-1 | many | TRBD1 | CASEPGQGYNEQFF | TGCGCCAGCGAGCCGGGACAGGGATACAATGAGCAGTTCTTC
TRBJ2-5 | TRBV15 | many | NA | CATSFPRDPGRETQYF | TGTGCCACCAGCTTTCCCCGGGACCCTGGACGGGAGACCCAGTACTTC
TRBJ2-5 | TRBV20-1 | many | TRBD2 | CSATGGGVETQYF | TGCAGTGCTACCGGGGGGGGGGTAGAGACCCAGTACTTC
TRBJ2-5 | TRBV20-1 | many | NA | CSARDQQQGRYETQYF | TGCAGTGCTAGAGATCAGCAACAGGGTCGTTACGAGACCCAGTACTTC
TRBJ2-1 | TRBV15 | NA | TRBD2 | CATSRDRAGNSYNEQFF | TGTGCCACCAGCAGAGATCGAGCGGGGAACTCCTACAATGAGCAGTTCTTC
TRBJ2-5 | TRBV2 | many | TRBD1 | CASNPDRGWETQYF | TGTGCCAGCAATCCTGACAGGGGGTGGGAGACCCAGTACTTC
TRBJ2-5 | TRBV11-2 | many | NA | CASSSGDIPWRETQYF | TGTGCCAGCAGCTCGGGGGACATCCCGTGGAGAGAGACCCAGTACTTC
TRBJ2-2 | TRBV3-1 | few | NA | CASSQRSVLVTGELFF | TGTGCCAGCAGCCAAAGATCCGTCTTGGTCACCGGGGAGCTGTTTTTT
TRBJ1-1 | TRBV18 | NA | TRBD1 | CASSLQGETEAFF | TGTGCCAGCTCCCTACAGGGGGAAACTGAAGCTTTCTTT
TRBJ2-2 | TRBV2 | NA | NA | CASRTGTGELFF | TGTGCCAGCAGGACTGGCACCGGGGAGCTGTTTTTT
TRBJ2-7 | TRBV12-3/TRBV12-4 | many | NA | CASSPLRGGGAVDEQYF | TGTGCCAGCAGTCCTCTGCGTGGGGGGGGGGCAGTCGACGAGCAGTACTTC
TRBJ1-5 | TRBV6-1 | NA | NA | CASSELPPQHF | TGTGCCAGCAGTGAATTGCCGCCCCAGCATTTT
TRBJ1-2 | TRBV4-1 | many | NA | CASSQDGAVGYTF | TGCGCCAGCAGCCAAGACGGGGCGGTTGGCTACACCTTC
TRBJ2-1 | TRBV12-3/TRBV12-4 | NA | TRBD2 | CASSFLTSGGNPNEQFF | TGTGCCAGCAGTTTTTTGACTAGCGGGGGGAACCCCAATGAGCAGTTCTTC
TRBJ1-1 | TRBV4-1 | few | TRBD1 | CASSQHAGTGTVEAFF | TGCGCCAGCAGCCAACACGCCGGGACAGGGACAGTAGAGGCTTTCTTT
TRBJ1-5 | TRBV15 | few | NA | CATSIGSLGGNQPQHF | TGTGCCACCAGCATAGGTAGTCTGGGGGGAAATCAGCCCCAGCATTTT
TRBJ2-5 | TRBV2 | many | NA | CASSRQEQETQYF | TGTGCCAGCAGTCGACAGGAGCAAGAGACCCAGTACTTC
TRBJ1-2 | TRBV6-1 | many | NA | CASTRAVSGYGYTF | TGTGCCAGCACCCGGGCGGTGTCGGGCTATGGCTACACCTTC
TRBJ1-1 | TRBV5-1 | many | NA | CASSFGVPTEAFF | TGCGCCAGCAGCTTCGGCGTCCCCACTGAAGCTTTCTTT
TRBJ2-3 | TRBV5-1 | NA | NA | CASSMTNTDTQYF | TGCGCCAGCAGCATGACTAACACAGATACGCAGTATTTT
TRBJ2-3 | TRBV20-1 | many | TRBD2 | CSAWGLAGATSTDTQYF | TGCAGTGCTTGGGGACTAGCGGGGGCGACTAGCACAGATACGCAGTATTTT